This T cell receptor (beta chain) was identified in a study of blood T cell repertoires in COVID-19. Across the study: The United States, Italy and Spain were the sources of the acute and convalescent COVID-19 samples. The cDNA or gDNA used as material had been derived from T cells, B-cell-depleted T cells, or PBMCs.

This clone appeared once. The V and J ends lost 7 bases and 8 bases, in that order; junction bases with no gene match: 10. Looked up from germline, CDR1 is KGHDR and CDR2 is SFDVKD. The CDR3 is 15 residues long. In the original analysis: Cell counts per sample came from amplifying reference gene primers. Only in-frame clones appear in the TCRdb table, and some are missing; sequencing was by immunoSEQ multiplex PCR. The D gene and trimming were derived from the DNA, and the V and J assignments and clone size from that table. The table lists more than 90,000 clones, more than 75% of them singletons. The sequence was obtained from a man between 35 and 55 years old with acute or convalescent COVID-19. The chain links TRBV24-1 to TRBJ2-1; 10 nucleotides match TRBD1. Sequencing input: peripheral blood. The CDR3: CATRGGGQGGDEQFF. CDR3 DNA sequence: TGTGCCACCAGGGGCGGAGGACAGGGGGGGGATGAGCAGTTCTTC.